This TCR beta chain was obtained from a study of blood T cell repertoires in COVID-19. The wider study: Samples of COVID-19 (acute and convalescent) were obtained from the United States, Italy and Spain.

Data came from immunoSEQ multiplex PCR; TCRdb stores just in-frame clones and leaves some out. The table has more than 70,000 clones, about 86% seen once. This clone was detected a few times. Germline trimming cut 7 bases from V and 6 bases from J; bases unmatched to any gene: 14. This CDR3 is built from 17 residues. Germline V gives CDR1 WSHSY, CDR2 SAAADI. The chain joins TRBV10-2 to TRBJ2-2; the match to TRBD1 covers 10 bases. Input material: peripheral blood. This TCR was recovered from a woman of 80 years or more in a cohort sampled during active or convalescent COVID-19. CDR3 amino acids: CASTGQGTYLRAGELFF. As DNA, the CDR3 is TGCGCCAGCACGGGACAGGGGACCTACCTCAGGGCCGGGGAGCTGTTTTTT.